The 25 T cell receptor beta chains below were found in one sample sequenced in a study of T cell changes during pregnancy in multiple sclerosis. The method was immunoSEQ multiplex PCR; TCRdb's version includes in-frame clones alone and lacks a portion of them. The sample records 30,000 to 45,000 clones, 93% being singletons. Sequenced material: CD4+ T cells from peripheral blood mononuclear cells, taken in the first trimester of pregnancy. The receptors shown here come from a female donor with multiple sclerosis, enrolled in a pregnancy study.

The gene calls are TRBV10-3 and TRBJ2-5; no clear D gene. The CDR3 has 12 residues. Trimming took off 2 bases at V and 2 bases at J, with 3 bases between the two ends. Germline CDR1 ENHRY, CDR2 SYGVKD. CDR3 loop: CAISEQQETQYF. In nucleotides, the CDR3 is TGTGCCATCAGTGAGCAGCAAGAGACCCAGTACTTC.

This sequence joins TRBV5-1 and TRBJ2-2; 10 nucleotides line up with TRBD2. Germline lookup yields CDR1 SGHRS and CDR2 YFSETQ. This CDR3 has 17 residues. V dropped 5 bases and J dropped 1; count of bases not matched to a gene: 8. The chain's CDR3 is CASRQRTSGENTGELFF. DNA for the CDR3: TGCGCCAGCAGACAACGGACTAGCGGAGAGAACACCGGGGAGCTGTTTTTT.

The chain is built from TRBV5-1 and TRBJ2-1; 10 positions agree with TRBD1. The V segment lost 2 bases and the J segment 13 bases; nucleotides outside the gene matches: 9. This CDR3 is 14 amino acids long. Germline CDR1 is SGHRS and CDR2 is YFSETQ. CDR3 coding DNA: TGCGCCAGCAGCTTCACCCGGGACAGGGGATTACAGTTCTTC. Amino acids: CASSFTRDRGLQFF.

This rearrangement joins TRBV28 to TRBJ2-3; 7 bases fit TRBD1. Trimming cost V 6 bases and J 2 bases; bases outside gene matches: 11. The germline V gene encodes CDR1 MDHEN and CDR2 SYDVKM. The CDR3 consists of 16 residues. The CDR3: CASSLPGQIATDTQYF. The CDR3 DNA reads TGTGCCAGCAGCCTTCCGGGACAGATCGCCACAGATACGCAGTATTTT.

V usage is TRBV21-1 and J usage is TRBJ2-6; the table assigns TRBD1, which was not confirmed against the DNA. TRBV21-1 has pseudogene status. The CDR3 sequence is 18 residues long. CDR3 bases: TGTGCCAGCAGCAGGGACAGCCGTAGGACTTCTGGGGCCAACGTCCTGACTTTC. Translation: CASSRDSRRTSGANVLTF.

The chain uses TRBV12-2 and TRBJ2-1; the table assigns TRBD2, which was not confirmed against the DNA. TRBV12-2 is a recognized pseudogene. This CDR3 has 19 amino acids. CDR3 in DNA: TGTGCAAGTCGCTTAGCGCTAGGTAGCGGGATGAGCTCCTACAATGAGCAGTTCTTC. Translated, it gives CASRLALGSGMSSYNEQFF.

This chain connects TRBV6-5 to TRBJ1-5; TRBD1 matches at 10 bases. The CDR3 runs 16 residues. CDR1 MNHEY and CDR2 SVGAGI come from the germline V gene. V trimming: 4 bases; J trimming: 3 bases; junction bases outside the gene matches: 6. The CDR3 DNA reads TGTGCCAGCAGTTTTGGACAGGGGGACTACAATCAGCCCCAGCATTTT. Residues: CASSFGQGDYNQPQHF.

The rearrangement joins TRBV19 to TRBJ1-2; D is unresolved. The CDR3 runs to 13 residues. Germline V lookup: CDR1 LNHDA, CDR2 SQIVND (reference sequence). V lost 6 bases, J lost 7 bases, and 15 bases lay in between. The CDR3 loop reads CASRSPVAVGYTF. Here the CDR3 DNA reads TGTGCCAGTAGATCTCCCGTAGCGGTTGGCTACACCTTC.

This chain links TRBV6-1 with TRBJ1-4, with 8 bases matching TRBD1. Trimming cost V 4 bases and J 5 bases; bases outside gene matches: 9. The germline V gene encodes CDR1 MNHNS and CDR2 SASEGT. The CDR3 loop spans 16 amino acids. Here the CDR3 reads CASSVPPGTGNEKLFF. In DNA form, the CDR3 reads TGTGCCAGCAGTGTTCCTCCGGGGACAGGCAATGAAAAACTGTTTTTT.

The rearrangement uses TRBV25-1 and TRBJ1-2; 9 bases fit TRBD1. This CDR3 spans 12 amino acids. The V gene's germline CDR1 is MGHDK and CDR2 SYGVNS. CDR3 residues: CAAGTGFYGYTF. The CDR3 DNA sequence: TGTGCAGCCGGGACAGGGTTCTATGGCTACACCTTC.

The V call is TRBV7-9, the J call TRBJ1-5; D is ambiguous. The V and J ends lost 3 bases and 5 bases respectively, with 11 bases between them. Germline-derived CDR1 and CDR2 are SEHNR and FQNEAQ (reference sequence). The length of the CDR3 is 14 residues. CDR3 in amino acids: CASSLGEWDQPQHF. The DNA for the CDR3 is TGTGCCAGCAGCTTGGGAGAATGGGATCAGCCCCAGCATTTT.

The rearrangement links TRBV11-3 to TRBJ2-7; D is ambiguous. V was clipped by 5 bases and J by 5 bases, with 16 bases between them. The germline V gene has CDR1 SGHNT and CDR2 YENEEA. CDR3 size: 14 residues. DNA of the CDR3: TGTGCCAGCAGCCTCACAAGCGCCTCGGACGAGCAGTACTTC. Protein sequence: CASSLTSASDEQYF.

The chain joins TRBV9 to TRBJ2-2; 15 nucleotides match TRBD2. J gave up 2 bases and V 1 base, and 6 bases lay outside the gene matches. CDR3 length: 19 amino acids. The V gene's germline CDR1 is SGDLS and CDR2 YYNGEE. This CDR3 is CASSVSPGLAGGNTGELFF. CDR3 DNA sequence: TGTGCCAGCAGCGTATCTCCGGGACTAGCGGGAGGAAACACCGGGGAGCTGTTTTTT.

The chain employs TRBV7-3 and TRBJ2-1; 10 bases match TRBD2. Trimming took 5 bases from V and 7 from J; bases not matched to a gene: 11. Germline V gene lookup returns CDR1 SGHTA and CDR2 FQGTGA. The CDR3 is made up of 16 amino acids. The CDR3 nucleotides read TGTGCCAGCAGCCCGAAGCGGGGGGGCAGGATTAATGAGCAGTTCTTC. Translating gives CASSPKRGGRINEQFF.

The chain recombines TRBV4-3 with TRBJ1-4; no clear D gene. The CDR3 extends over 15 amino acids. V was clipped by 1 base and J by 3 bases, with 9 bases between them. The germline CDR1 and CDR2 sequences are LGHNA and YSLEER. CDR3 coding DNA: TGCGCCAGCAGCCAAGGTGTAGCATCTAATGAAAAACTGTTTTTT. Translating it yields CASSQGVASNEKLFF.

The J gene is TRBJ1-2, the V gene TRBV25-1; 10 nucleotides agree with TRBD1. Germline lookup yields CDR1 MGHDK and CDR2 SYGVNS. V gave up 8 bases and J gave up 3 bases; unmatched junction bases: 15. The CDR3 consists of 17 residues. As DNA, the CDR3 is TGTGCCAGCTCAAGTCGGGACAGGGGAGAAGGGGACTATGGCTACACCTTC. Amino acid sequence: CASSSRDRGEGDYGYTF.

CDR3 amino acids: CASSQDWGRPSSYEQYF. The DNA for the CDR3 is TGTGCCAGCAGCCAAGATTGGGGCAGGCCCTCCTCCTACGAGCAGTACTTC. The chain recombines TRBV14 with TRBJ2-7; the D gene is possibly TRBD1 (5 bases). CDR3 size: 17 residues. Germline-derived CDR1 and CDR2 are SGHDN and FVKESK. V was shortened by 0 bases and J by 0 bases, with 15 bases between the two germline ends.

The count of this clone is one. Here the CDR3 reads CASTRSTGSGANVLTF. CDR3 in DNA: TGTGCCAGCACCCGATCAACAGGGTCCGGGGCCAACGTCCTGACTTTC. V is TRBV7-3 and J is TRBJ2-6; weak D call: TRBD1 (6 bases). CDR1 is SGHTA, CDR2 FQGTGA, per germline. The germline V and J ends were trimmed by 7 bases and 4 bases, with 17 bases remaining between them. The CDR3 runs 16 residues.

The genes are TRBV7-7 and TRBJ1-1, with a tentative D call TRBD1 (5 bases). The CDR3 has 13 amino acids. Germline assignment: CDR1 SSHAT and CDR2 FNYEAQ (reference sequence). V lost 2 bases and J lost 5, with 9 bases in between. CDR3 in DNA: TGTGCCAGCAGCTTATCCAGGGTAACTGAAGCTTTCTTT. It codes for CASSLSRVTEAFF.

The chain recombines TRBV5-1 with TRBJ2-1; 12 nucleotides align to TRBD2. Germline loops: CDR1 SGHRS, CDR2 YFSETQ. The CDR3 totals 15 residues. Unmatched junction bases numbered 4, after V lost 0 bases and J lost 9 bases. The CDR3 bases are TGCGCCAGCAGCTTGGCCCTAGCGGGGGGGCTTGAGCAGTTCTTC. It is translated as CASSLALAGGLEQFF.

The chain employs TRBV5-4 and TRBJ1-3, with 8 bases that match TRBD1. This CDR3 has 15 residues. V shed 4 bases and J 1 base; nucleotides not matched to a gene: 4. Germline loops: CDR1 SGHNT, CDR2 YYREEE (reference sequence). The CDR3 DNA reads as TGTGCCAGCAGCCTCGGGGACAGGTCTGGAAACACCATATATTTT. Residues: CASSLGDRSGNTIYF.

The rearrangement joins TRBV28 to TRBJ1-1; D call uncertain. CDR3 length: 14 amino acids. Germline V gene data show CDR1 as MDHEN and CDR2 as SYDVKM. Trimming pared 2 bases from V and 0 bases from J, leaving 7 bases between. The CDR3 protein is CASSLGLMNTEAFF. The CDR3 nucleotides read TGTGCCAGCAGTTTAGGCCTTATGAACACTGAAGCTTTCTTT.

The sample holds one count of this clone. The rearrangement links TRBV5-6 to TRBJ2-2; 7 bases align to TRBD1. Germline V gene sequence: CDR1 SGHDT, CDR2 YYEEEE. This CDR3 has 13 amino acids. J gave up 7 bases and V 0 bases, and 0 bases lay outside the gene matches. The CDR3 here is CASSLAGGGELFF. DNA for the CDR3: TGTGCCAGCAGCTTGGCAGGGGGCGGGGAGCTGTTTTTT. The full variable domain, rest sourced from reference TRBV5-6 and TRBJ2-2, is DAGVTQSPTHLIKTRGQQVTLRCSPKSGHDTVSWYQQALGQGPQFIFQYYEEEERQRGNFPDRFSGHQFPNYSSELNVNALLLGDSALYLCASSLAGGGELFFGEGSRLTVL.

The genes are TRBV10-3 and TRBJ1-4; 7 nucleotides match TRBD1. V lost 7 bases, J lost 8 bases, and 13 bases stayed unmatched. This CDR3 is built from 15 residues. CDR1 and CDR2 from the germline V gene are ENHRY and SYGVKD. CDR3 bases: TGTGCCATCAAGGCTTCGCCAGGGGGAGACGAAAAACTGTTTTTT. It specifies CAIKASPGGDEKLFF.

The chain links TRBV6-4 to TRBJ1-1; 8 positions match TRBD1. CDR3 length: 19 residues. The germline V gene has CDR1 MRHNA and CDR2 SNTAGT. Trimming removed 9 bases from V and 6 bases from J; junction bases left unmatched: 27. CDR3 nucleotides: TGTGCCAGTTACAATCGGTCCGCGACAGGGGACAGAGGACTCCCTGAAGCTTTCTTT. Translated: CASYNRSATGDRGLPEAFF.